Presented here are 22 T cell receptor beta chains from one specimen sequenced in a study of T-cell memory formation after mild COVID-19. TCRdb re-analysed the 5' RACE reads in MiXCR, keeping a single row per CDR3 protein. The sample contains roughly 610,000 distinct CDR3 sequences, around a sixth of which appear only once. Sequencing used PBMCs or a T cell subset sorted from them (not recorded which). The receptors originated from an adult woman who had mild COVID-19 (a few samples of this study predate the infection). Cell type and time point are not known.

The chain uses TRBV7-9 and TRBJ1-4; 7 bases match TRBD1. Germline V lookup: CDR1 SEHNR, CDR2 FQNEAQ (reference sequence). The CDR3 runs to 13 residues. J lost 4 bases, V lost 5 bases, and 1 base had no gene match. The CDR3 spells CASSRDSNEKLFF. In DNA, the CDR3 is TGTGCCAGCAGCAGGGACAGTAATGAAAAACTGTTTTTT.

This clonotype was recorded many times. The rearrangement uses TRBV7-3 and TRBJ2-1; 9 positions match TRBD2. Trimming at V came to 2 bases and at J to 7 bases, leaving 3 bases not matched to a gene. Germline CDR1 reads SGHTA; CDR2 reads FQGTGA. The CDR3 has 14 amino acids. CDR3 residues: CASSLAGGLNEQFF. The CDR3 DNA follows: TGTGCCAGCAGCTTAGCGGGGGGGCTTAATGAGCAGTTCTTC.

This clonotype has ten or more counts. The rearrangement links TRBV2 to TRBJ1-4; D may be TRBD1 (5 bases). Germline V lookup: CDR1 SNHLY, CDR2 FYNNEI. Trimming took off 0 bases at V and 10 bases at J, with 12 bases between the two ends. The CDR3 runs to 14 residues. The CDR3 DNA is TGTGCCAGCAGTGAAGCGCTAAGCGGGGGAAAACTGTTTTTT. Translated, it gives CASSEALSGGKLFF.

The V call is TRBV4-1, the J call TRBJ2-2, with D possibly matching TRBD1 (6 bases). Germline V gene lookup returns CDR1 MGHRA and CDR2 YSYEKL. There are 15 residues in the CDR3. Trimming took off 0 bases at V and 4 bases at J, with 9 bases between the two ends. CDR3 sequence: CASSQDGQTTGELFF. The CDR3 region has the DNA TGCGCCAGCAGCCAAGACGGACAGACCACCGGGGAGCTGTTTTTT.

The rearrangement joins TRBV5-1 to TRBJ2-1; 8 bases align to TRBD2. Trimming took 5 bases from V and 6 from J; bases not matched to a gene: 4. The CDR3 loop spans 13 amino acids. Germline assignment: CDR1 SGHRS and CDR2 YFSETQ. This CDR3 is CASRSGRANEQFF. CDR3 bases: TGCGCCAGCAGATCCGGGAGGGCCAATGAGCAGTTCTTC.

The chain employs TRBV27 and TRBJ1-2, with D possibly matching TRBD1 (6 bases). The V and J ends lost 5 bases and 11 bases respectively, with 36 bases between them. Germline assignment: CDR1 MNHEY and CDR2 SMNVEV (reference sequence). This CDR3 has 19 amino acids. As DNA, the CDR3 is TGTGCCAGCAGTCAACTGGGTCCGGGACATCGGGAGAGTTCGGGGTGGTACACCTTC. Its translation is CASSQLGPGHRESSGWYTF.

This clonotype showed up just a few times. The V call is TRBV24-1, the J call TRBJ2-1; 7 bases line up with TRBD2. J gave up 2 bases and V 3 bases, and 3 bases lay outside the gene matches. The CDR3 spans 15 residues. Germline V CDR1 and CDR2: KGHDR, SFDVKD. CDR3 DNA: TGTGCCACCAGTGATAAGCGGGGTGCCTACAATGAGCAGTTCTTC. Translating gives CATSDKRGAYNEQFF.

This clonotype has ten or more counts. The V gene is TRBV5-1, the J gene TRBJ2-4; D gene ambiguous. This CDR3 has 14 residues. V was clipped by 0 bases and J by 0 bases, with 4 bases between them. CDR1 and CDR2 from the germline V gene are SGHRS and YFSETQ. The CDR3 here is CASSLGRAKNIQYF. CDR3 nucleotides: TGCGCCAGCAGCTTGGGAAGAGCCAAAAACATTCAGTACTTC.

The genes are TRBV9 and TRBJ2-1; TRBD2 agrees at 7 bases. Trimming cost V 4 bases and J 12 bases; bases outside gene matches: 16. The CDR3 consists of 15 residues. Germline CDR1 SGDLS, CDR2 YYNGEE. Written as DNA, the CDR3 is TGTGCCAGCAGCCCCCCGGGAGGCCCTGGTCAGGGGCAGTTCTTC. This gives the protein CASSPPGGPGQGQFF.

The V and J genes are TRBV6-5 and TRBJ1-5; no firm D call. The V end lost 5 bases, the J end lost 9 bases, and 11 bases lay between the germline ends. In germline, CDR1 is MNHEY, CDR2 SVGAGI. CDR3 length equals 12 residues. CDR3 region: CASSPGRGPQHF. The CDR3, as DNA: TGTGCCAGCAGTCCTGGGCGTGGGCCCCAGCATTTT.

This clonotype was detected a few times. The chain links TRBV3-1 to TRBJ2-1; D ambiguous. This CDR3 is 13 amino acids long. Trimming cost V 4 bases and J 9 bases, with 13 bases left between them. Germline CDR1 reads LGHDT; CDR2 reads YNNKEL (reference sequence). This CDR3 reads CASSRARYGEQFF. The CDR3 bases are TGTGCCAGCAGCCGCGCCCGATACGGTGAGCAGTTCTTC.

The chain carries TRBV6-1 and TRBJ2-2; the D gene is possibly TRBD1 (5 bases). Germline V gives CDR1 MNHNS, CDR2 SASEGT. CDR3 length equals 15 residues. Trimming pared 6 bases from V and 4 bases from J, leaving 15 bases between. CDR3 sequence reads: CASRPVWGPTGELFF. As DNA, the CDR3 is TGTGCCAGCAGACCTGTTTGGGGCCCCACCGGGGAGCTGTTTTTT.

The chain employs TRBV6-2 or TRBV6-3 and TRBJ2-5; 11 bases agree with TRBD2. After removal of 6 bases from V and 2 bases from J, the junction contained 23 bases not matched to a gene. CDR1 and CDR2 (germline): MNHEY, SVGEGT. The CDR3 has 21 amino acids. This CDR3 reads CASSFSRPARPGLAEQETQYF. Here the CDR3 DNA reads TGTGCCAGCAGCTTTTCCCGACCCGCTAGGCCGGGACTAGCGGAGCAAGAGACCCAGTACTTC.

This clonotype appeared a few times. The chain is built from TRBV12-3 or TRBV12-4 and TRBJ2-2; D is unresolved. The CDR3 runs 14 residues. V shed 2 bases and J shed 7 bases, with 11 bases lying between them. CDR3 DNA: TGTGCCAGCAGTTTATCTACTTCGGGCGGGGAGCTGTTTTTT. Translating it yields CASSLSTSGGELFF.

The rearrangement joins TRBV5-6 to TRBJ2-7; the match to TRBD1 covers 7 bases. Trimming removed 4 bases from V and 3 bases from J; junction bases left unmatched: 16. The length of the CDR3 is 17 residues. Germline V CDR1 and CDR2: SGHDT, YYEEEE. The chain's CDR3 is CASSPQARRTGIYEQYF. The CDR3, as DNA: TGTGCCAGCAGCCCCCAAGCAAGGAGGACAGGTATCTACGAGCAGTACTTC.

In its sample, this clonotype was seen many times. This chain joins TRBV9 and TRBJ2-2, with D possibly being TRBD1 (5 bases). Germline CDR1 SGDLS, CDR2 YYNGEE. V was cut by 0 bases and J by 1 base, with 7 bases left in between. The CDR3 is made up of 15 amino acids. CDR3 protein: CASSVDRGNTGELFF. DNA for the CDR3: TGTGCCAGCAGCGTAGATAGGGGGAACACCGGGGAGCTGTTTTTT.

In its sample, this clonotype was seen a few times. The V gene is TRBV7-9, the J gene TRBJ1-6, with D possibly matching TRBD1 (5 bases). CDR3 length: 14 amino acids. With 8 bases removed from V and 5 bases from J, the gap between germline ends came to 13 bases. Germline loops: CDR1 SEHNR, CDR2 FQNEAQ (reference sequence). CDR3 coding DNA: TGTGCCAGCCGATACGACAGTGATAATTCACCCCTCCACTTT. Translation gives CASRYDSDNSPLHF.

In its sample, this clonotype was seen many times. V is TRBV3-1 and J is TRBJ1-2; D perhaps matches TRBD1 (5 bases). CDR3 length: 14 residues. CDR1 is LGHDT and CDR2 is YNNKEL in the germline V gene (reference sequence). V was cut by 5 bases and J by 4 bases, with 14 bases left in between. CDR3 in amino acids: CASSTTTAVYGYTF. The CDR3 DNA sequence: TGTGCCAGCAGCACTACGACAGCTGTCTATGGCTACACCTTC.

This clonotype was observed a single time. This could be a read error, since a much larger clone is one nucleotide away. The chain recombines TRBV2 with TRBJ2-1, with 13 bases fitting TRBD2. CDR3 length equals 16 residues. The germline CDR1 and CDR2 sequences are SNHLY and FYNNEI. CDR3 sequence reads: CASTDPGLAGRNEQLF. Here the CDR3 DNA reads TGTGCCAGCACCGACCCGGGACTAGCGGGGAGGAATGAGCAGTTATTC.

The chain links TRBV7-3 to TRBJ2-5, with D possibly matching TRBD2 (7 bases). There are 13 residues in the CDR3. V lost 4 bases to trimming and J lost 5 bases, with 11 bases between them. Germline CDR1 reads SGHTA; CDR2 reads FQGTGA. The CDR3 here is CASSWGGRETQYF. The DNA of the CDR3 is TGTGCCAGCAGCTGGGGGGGGCGGGAGACCCAGTACTTC.

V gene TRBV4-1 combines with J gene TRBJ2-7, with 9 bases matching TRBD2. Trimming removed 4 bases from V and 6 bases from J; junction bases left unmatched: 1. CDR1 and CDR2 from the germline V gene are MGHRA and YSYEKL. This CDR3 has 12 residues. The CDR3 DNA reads TGCGCCAGCAGCCGCGGGGGGGCCGAGCAGTACTTC. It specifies CASSRGGAEQYF.

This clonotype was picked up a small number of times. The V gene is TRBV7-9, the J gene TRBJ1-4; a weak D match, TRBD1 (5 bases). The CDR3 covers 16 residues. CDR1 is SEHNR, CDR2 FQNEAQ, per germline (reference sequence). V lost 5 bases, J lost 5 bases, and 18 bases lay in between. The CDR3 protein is CASSPGSGDQNEKLFF. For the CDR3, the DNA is TGTGCCAGCAGCCCAGGGTCGGGAGACCAGAATGAAAAACTGTTTTTT.